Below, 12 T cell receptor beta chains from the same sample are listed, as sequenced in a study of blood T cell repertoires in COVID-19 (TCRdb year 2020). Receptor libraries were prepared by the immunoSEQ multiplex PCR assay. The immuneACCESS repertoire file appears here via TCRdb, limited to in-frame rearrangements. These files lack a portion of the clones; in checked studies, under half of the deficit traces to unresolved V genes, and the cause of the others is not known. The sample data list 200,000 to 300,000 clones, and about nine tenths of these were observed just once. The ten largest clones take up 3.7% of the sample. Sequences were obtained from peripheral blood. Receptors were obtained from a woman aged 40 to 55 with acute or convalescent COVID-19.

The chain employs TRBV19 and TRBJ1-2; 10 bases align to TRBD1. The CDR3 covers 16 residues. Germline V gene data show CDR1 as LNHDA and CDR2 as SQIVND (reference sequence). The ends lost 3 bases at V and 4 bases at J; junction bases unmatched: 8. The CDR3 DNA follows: TGTGCCAGTAGTATCCTGCGGGACAGGGGCCTCTATGGCTACACCTTC. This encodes CASSILRDRGLYGYTF. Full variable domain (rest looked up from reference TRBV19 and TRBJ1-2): DGGITQSPKYLFRKEGQNVTLSCEQNLNHDAMYWYRQDPGQGLRLIYYSQIVNDFQKGDIAEGYSVSREKKESFPLTVTSAQKNPTAFYLCASSILRDRGLYGYTFGSGTRLTVV.

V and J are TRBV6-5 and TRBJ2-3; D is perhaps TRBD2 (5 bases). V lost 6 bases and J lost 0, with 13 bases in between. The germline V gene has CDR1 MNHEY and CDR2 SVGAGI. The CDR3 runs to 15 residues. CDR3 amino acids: CASRRAESSTDTQYF. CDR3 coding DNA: TGTGCCAGCAGGAGAGCGGAATCTAGCACAGATACGCAGTATTTT.

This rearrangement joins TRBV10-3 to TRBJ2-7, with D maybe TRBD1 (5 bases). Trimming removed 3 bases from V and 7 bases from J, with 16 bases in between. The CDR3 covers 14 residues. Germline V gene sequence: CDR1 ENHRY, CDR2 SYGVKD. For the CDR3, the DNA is TGTGCCATCAGTGAAAAGGACACCTTGGGGGAGCAGTACGTC. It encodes CAISEKDTLGEQYV.

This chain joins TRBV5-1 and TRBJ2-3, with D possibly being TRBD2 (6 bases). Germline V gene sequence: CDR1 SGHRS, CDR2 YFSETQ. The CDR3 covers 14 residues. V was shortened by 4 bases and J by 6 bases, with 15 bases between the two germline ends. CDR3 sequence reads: CASSLGTPGDTQYF. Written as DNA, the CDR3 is TGCGCCAGCAGCCTAGGGACTCCAGGGGATACGCAGTATTTT. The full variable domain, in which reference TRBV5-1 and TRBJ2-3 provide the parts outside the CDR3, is KAGVTQTPRYLIKTRGQQVTLSCSPISGHRSVSWYQQTPGQGLQFLFEYFSETQRNKGNFPGRFSGRQFSNSRSEMNVSTLELGDSALYLCASSLGTPGDTQYFGPGTRLTVL.

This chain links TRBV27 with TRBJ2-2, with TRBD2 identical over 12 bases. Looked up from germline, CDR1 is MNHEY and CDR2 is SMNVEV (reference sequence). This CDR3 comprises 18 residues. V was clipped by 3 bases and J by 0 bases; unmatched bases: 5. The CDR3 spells CASSFPGLAGANTGELFF. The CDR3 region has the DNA TGTGCCAGCAGTTTCCCGGGACTAGCGGGTGCGAACACCGGGGAGCTGTTTTTT.

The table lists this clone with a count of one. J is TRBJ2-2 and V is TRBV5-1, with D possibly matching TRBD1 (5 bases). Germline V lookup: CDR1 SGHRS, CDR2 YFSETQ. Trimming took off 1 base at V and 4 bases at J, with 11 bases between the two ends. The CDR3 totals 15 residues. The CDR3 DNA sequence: TGCGCCAGCAGCTTGAGCCAGGGTGGCACCGGGGAGCTGTTTTTT. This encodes CASSLSQGGTGELFF.

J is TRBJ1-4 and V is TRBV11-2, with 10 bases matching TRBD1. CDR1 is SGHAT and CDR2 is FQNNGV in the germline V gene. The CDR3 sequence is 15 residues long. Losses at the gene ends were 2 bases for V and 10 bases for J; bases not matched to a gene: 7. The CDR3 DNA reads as TGTGCCAGCAGCTTAAATTGGGACAGGGGTTCAAAACTGTTTTTT. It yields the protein CASSLNWDRGSKLFF.

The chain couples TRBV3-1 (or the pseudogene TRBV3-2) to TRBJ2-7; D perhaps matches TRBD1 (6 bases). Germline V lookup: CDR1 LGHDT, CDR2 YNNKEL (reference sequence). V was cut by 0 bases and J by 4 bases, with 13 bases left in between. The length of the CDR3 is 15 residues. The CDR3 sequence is CASSQDRTGRYEQYV. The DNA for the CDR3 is TGTGCCAGCAGCCAAGATCGAACAGGGAGATACGAGCAGTACGTC.

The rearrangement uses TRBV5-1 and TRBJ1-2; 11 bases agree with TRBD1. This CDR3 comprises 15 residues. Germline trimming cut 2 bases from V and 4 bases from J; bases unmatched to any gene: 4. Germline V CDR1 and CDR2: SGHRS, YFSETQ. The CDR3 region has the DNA TGCGCCAGCAGCTTAGAGGGGACAGGGGGCTATGGCTACACCTTC. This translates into CASSLEGTGGYGYTF.

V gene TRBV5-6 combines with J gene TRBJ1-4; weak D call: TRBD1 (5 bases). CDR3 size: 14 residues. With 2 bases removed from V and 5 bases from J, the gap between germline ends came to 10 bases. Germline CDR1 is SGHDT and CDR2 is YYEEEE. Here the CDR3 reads CASSFDRLNEKLFF. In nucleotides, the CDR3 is TGTGCCAGCAGCTTTGACAGACTCAATGAAAAACTGTTTTTT.

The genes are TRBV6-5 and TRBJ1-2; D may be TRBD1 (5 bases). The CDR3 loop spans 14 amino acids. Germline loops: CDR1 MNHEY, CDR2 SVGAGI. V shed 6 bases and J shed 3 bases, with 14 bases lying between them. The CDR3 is CASSKRQSDYGYTF. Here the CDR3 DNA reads TGTGCCAGCAGCAAACGACAGTCAGACTATGGCTACACCTTC.

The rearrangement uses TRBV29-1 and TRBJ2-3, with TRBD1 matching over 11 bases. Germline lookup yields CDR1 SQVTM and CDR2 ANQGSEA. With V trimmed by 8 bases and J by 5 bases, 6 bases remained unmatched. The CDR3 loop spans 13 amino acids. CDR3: CSTRTGGVDTQYF. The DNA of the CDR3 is TGCAGCACGCGGACAGGGGGCGTAGATACGCAGTATTTT.